This T cell receptor beta chain comes out of a study of blood T cells in healthy people across ages. This clonotype was picked up a small number of times. As yet, its antigen is unknown. There were healthy Caucasian individuals from Russia, aged roughly 6 to 90, serving as donors. CDR1 and CDR2 from the germline V gene are MDHEN and SYDVKM. This CDR3 has 13 amino acids. The germline V and J ends were trimmed by 5 bases and 3 bases, with 10 bases remaining between them. A second roughly 6 to 12 cycle PCR used barcoded and J-beta primers. TCRdb re-called the 5' RACE reads through MiXCR, storing one row per CDR3 protein. This table has some 690,000 distinct CDR3 sequences, about 24% appearing once. Broader study findings: No conclusive comparison of naive versus antigen-experienced cells was possible with unsorted PBMCs.

The TCR was taken from an older man in good health. Material: blood. This chain uses TRBV28 with TRBJ2-5; D perhaps matches TRBD1 (6 bases). CDR3 DNA: TGTGCCAGCAGTAGGGGGATGGAAGAGACCCAGTACTTC. It is translated as CASSRGMEETQYF.